Reported below is one TCR beta chain. Which antigen it targets is not known. No much larger clonotype is one base removed from it; base qualities were not supplied. Systemically healthy Caucasian individuals from Russia, 39 in total and aged roughly 6 to 100 years, were included as donors. About 9.6 milliliters of peripheral blood were collected from each donor into EDTA-treated Vacutainer tubes. Ficoll-Paque density-gradient centrifugation was used to isolate PBMCs, with at least 6.5 million obtained per sample. Total RNA, at least 6 micrograms per sample, was extracted from PBMCs with Trizol reagent. Naive CD45RAhigh/CD27high T cell percentages were measured by flow cytometry on a PBMC aliquot from every donor. Its CDR3 holds 14 amino acids, cysteine through phenylalanine. Of the read, only the CDR3 DNA is kept; its 42 bases are in frame from base 1. CDR1 and CDR2 are drawn from the germline V gene (reference sequence): MNHEY, SMNVEV. After removal of 2 bases from V and 4 bases from J, the junction retains 4 bases not matched to a gene.

These data come from a study of blood T cells in healthy people across ages (dated by TCRdb to the mid-2010s). As for the study more broadly: Template switching captured roughly one uniquely barcoded TCR beta cDNA molecule per two T cells in model experiments. The study measured age-related changes in TCR beta repertoire diversity using deep sequencing normalized with unique cDNA molecular identifiers. The donors were split into four age groups: young (average about 16 years), middle-aged (39), aged (roughly 60) and long-lived (approximately 80). To avoid experimental bias, donors of different ages were randomly spread across the sequencing lanes. For two donors (one aged 18 to 30 and one aged 80 or older), the study analyzed two additional independent replicas of 1 million unique cDNA reads from the same blood draw. Here is what the overall study found, with its caveats: The CMV infection status of donors was not known, potentially confounding age-related changes in expanded clonotypes. The long-lived group showed more naive CD4+ T cells, fewer expanded clones and increased TCR diversity than the aged group, suggesting age selection. There was a strong correlation between observed TCR beta diversity and the percentage of naive T cells measured by flow cytometry. Estimates of total diversity based on one million sequenced T cells were regarded as lower bounds and as underestimates. Bulk unsorted PBMC profiling prevented conclusive comparison of naive and antigen-experienced compartments. As age increased, observed TCR beta diversity per million T cells dropped in a roughly linear way, and a significant reduction was already evident by age about 40.

Receptors were amplified or captured by 5' RACE. TCRdb names Illumina HiSeq 2500 as the instrument used. The second PCR ran for roughly 7 to 12 cycles and used a J-beta primer mix along with a sample-barcoded 5' primer. A unique molecular identifier was introduced onto each TCR beta cDNA molecule by a template-switch 5' adaptor carrying 12 random nucleotides. Each sample yielded at least 2.5 million CDR3-containing paired-end reads. All of the RNA was converted into first-strand cDNA using the Mint cDNA synthesis kit, with a TRBC-specific oligonucleotide serving as the primer. All cDNA was treated with uracil-DNA glycosylase and then went through a first 18-cycle PCR with the universal primers M1SS and BC2_uni_R. The paper's data handling went like this. Normalization of each sample was performed by random selection of 1 million high-quality reads, each carrying a distinct molecular identifier. Instead of being binned into consensus sequences, reads with shared molecular identifiers were discarded. CDR3 identification, clonotype clustering and error correction used MiTCR with a Q25 quality threshold and the strictest error-elimination algorithm. A nonparametric unseen species model with Euler transformation was used to estimate lower-bound total TCR beta diversity. Using fastp at Q25 and MiXCR, TCRdb reprocessed the public reads and kept productive beta chains. Identical CDR3 proteins give one entry, which carries the most common genes and DNA. The V and J calls, along with clone size, are taken from TCRdb and not from the paper's own processing. The table for this sample lists approximately 770,000 distinct CDR3 sequences; roughly 64% of them were counted only once. The ten largest account for roughly 22% of the sample.

The sample taken for sequencing was blood. The clonotype originates from a man younger than 40 in good health. The receptor chain draws on TRBV27 and TRBJ1-2; 7 bases in the middle match TRBD1. The sequenced DNA: TGTGCCAGCAGTTTAGCCAGGGGGGCCTATGGCTACACCTTC. Translated, this is CASSLARGAYGYTF.